Listed here are 25 T cell receptor beta chains from one sample, sequenced in a study of tissue T cells after allogeneic stem cell transplantation. Clones were read by immunoSEQ multiplex PCR, and TCRdb kept only the in-frame ones, dropping some. The table records about 740 clones, approximately 70% of them present only once. Sequencing was done on a sample of gut tissue. The origin of the receptors is a female BALB/c mouse in good health. The MHC haplotype recorded for the strain is H2-d.

About this clone itself: Mouse germline and gene names are used. The sequence runs out 1 residue before the end of the CDR3; the remainder is reconstructed from the germline J gene. The chain combines TRBV13-2 with TRBJ2-2; 10 nucleotides match TRBD2. The CDR3 has 15 amino acids. J was trimmed by 0 bases and V by 5 bases; bases with no gene match: 1. Germline CDR1 is NNHNN and CDR2 is SYGAGS (reference sequence). CDR3 region: CASGGTGANTGQLYF. The CDR3 DNA, read in part, is TGTGCCAGCGGGGGGACTGGGGCAAACACCGGGCAGCTCTAC.

Details on this clone: Gene labels here are mouse ones. The read gets to within 1 residue of the CDR3 end, and the germline J gene fills in the rest. The rearrangement joins TRBV13-1 to TRBJ2-4; a possible D gene is TRBD1 (5 bases). This CDR3 has 13 amino acids. Trimming stripped 2 bases from V and 8 bases from J, with 12 bases between. Looked up from germline, CDR1 is NSHNY and CDR2 is SYGAGN. CDR3 region: CASSEGREGTLYF. The DNA read from the CDR3 is TGTGCCAGCAGTGAGGGCAGGGAGGGCACCTTGTAC.

Worth noting for this clone: The gene names here belong to mouse. Sequencing ends 1 residue short of the CDR3 end; the germline J gene provides the rest. V usage is TRBV3 and J usage is TRBJ2-7; the D is unclear. CDR3 size: 13 residues. The germline gives CDR1 SNHLY, CDR2 FYNGKV (reference sequence). Trimming took off 3 bases at V and 0 bases at J, with 6 bases between the two ends. The CDR3 sequence: CASSFGPSYEQYF. The part of the CDR3 DNA that was read is TGTGCCAGCAGCTTTGGGCCCTCCTATGAACAGTAC.

This clone appeared once. Gene names and germline match the mouse. Coverage ceases 1 residue before the CDR3 finishes, and the germline J gene fills in the end. This same CDR3 is encoded by further DNA sequences in the sample. V gene TRBV4 combines with J gene TRBJ2-4, with D perhaps matching TRBD1 (6 bases). The CDR3 spans 12 residues. The germline V and J ends were trimmed by 5 bases and 4 bases, with 7 bases remaining between them. Germline lookup yields CDR1 LGHDT and CDR2 YNNKQL (reference sequence). CDR3 DNA (partial): TGTGCCAGCAGCCGGGACAAAAACACCTTGTAC. It translates to CASSRDKNTLY. The entire CDR3 sequence reads CASSRDKNTLYF.

This clone has only a few counts. Germline and genes: mouse. The read terminates 1 residue before the CDR3 end, so the remaining end is supplied by the germline J gene. This sequence joins TRBV4 and TRBJ2-2; no clear D. The CDR3 loop spans 15 amino acids. Germline values: CDR1 LGHDT, CDR2 YNNKQL (reference sequence). Trimming took 5 bases from V and 0 from J, leaving 10 bases between them. CDR3 bases read: TGTGCCAGCAGCCGACAAGGAGCAAACACCGGGCAGCTCTAC. This gives the protein CASSRQGANTGQLY. The whole CDR3 protein is CASSRQGANTGQLYF.

A remark on this clone: Any gene name here is a mouse gene name. The CDR3 end is not reached by the read, which stops 1 residue before it; the germline J gene fills it in. The V gene is TRBV20, the J gene TRBJ1-5; the D is unclear. The CDR3 loop spans 12 amino acids. The germline V gene has CDR1 GFQATS and CDR2 STVNSAI. Trimming cost V 1 base and J 3 bases, with 4 bases left between them. The sequenced part of the CDR3 DNA is TGTGGTGCTAGGGGGGGCAACCAGGCTCCGCTT. As protein: CGARGGNQAPL. The CDR3 in full is CGARGGNQAPLF.

Comment on this clone: Germline and genes: mouse. The sequenced fragment ends 1 residue before the CDR3 boundary, so the rest is inferred from the germline J gene. The chain has TRBV3 and TRBJ1-4, with 7 bases lining up with TRBD1. The V segment lost 3 bases and the J segment 2 bases; nucleotides outside the gene matches: 3. Looked up from germline, CDR1 is SNHLY and CDR2 is FYNGKV (reference sequence). The CDR3 totals 15 residues. Incomplete CDR3 DNA: TGTGCCAGCAGCTTTCCGGGACAGTCCAACGAAAGATTATTT. Encoded protein: CASSFPGQSNERLF. The CDR3 reads in full as CASSFPGQSNERLFF.

This clone was seen a few times. Any gene name here is a mouse gene name. From the germline J gene comes the end of the CDR3, since the read stops 1 residue before it. This rearrangement joins TRBV19 to TRBJ1-4; 8 nucleotides agree with TRBD1. This CDR3 region has 13 residues. In germline, CDR1 is FNHDT, CDR2 SITEND (reference sequence). V lost 3 bases, J lost 7 bases, and 2 bases stayed unmatched. The sequenced part of the CDR3 DNA is TGTGCCAGCAGTACAGGGGGCGCCGAAAGATTATTT. Its translation is CASSTGGAERLF. The full-length CDR3 reads as CASSTGGAERLFF.

Regarding this clone: Gene labels here are mouse ones. The CDR3 extends 1 residue past the end of the read, so its final part is completed from the germline J gene. This sequence joins TRBV5 and TRBJ1-1, with D uncertain. Germline CDR1 is LGHNA and CDR2 is YNLKQL (reference sequence). This CDR3 spans 11 amino acids. V gave up 3 bases and J gave up 2 bases, with 1 base separating them. CDR3 bases read: TGTGCCAGCAGCCACAACACAGAAGTCTTC. The encoded protein is CASSHNTEVF. The CDR3 as a whole reads CASSHNTEVFF.

Comments on this clone: Genes here carry mouse names. Read sequence stops 1 residue before the CDR3 end, and the germline J gene provides the missing end. The V gene is TRBV5, the J gene TRBJ2-3, with D unclear. The V gene lost 4 bases and the J gene lost 1 base, with 9 bases spanning the gap. Germline lookup yields CDR1 LGHNA and CDR2 YNLKQL (reference sequence). The CDR3 has 14 residues. Partial CDR3 DNA: TGTGCCAGCAGCCCCCGTCAGGGTGCAGAAACGCTGTAT. This gives the protein CASSPRQGAETLY. The CDR3 as a whole reads CASSPRQGAETLYF.

As concerns this clone: Gene labels here are mouse ones. The covered CDR3 bases are TGTGGTGCTAGGACAGATAACTATGCTGAGCAGTTC. Translation gives CGARTDNYAEQF. The CDR3 as a whole reads CGARTDNYAEQFF. This chain joins TRBV20 and TRBJ2-1; no definite D call. The CDR3 end falls 1 residue outside the read, so it is completed with the germline J gene. V lost 2 bases, J lost 0 bases, and 5 bases lay in between. The germline CDR1 and CDR2 sequences are GFQATS and STVNSAI. The CDR3 has 13 residues.

As for this clone: Genes here carry mouse names. The CDR3 end is not reached by the read, which stops 1 residue before it; the germline J gene fills it in. The rearrangement links TRBV31 to TRBJ1-4, with a possible D match to TRBD1 (5 bases). Germline-derived CDR1 and CDR2 are GKSSPN and SITVG. The CDR3 contains 14 residues. Trimming cost V 2 bases and J 3 bases, with 10 bases left between them. Partial CDR3 DNA: TGTGCCTGGAGTAAGGAACAGGCCAACGAAAGATTATTT. Its translation: CAWSKEQANERLF. The whole CDR3 region reads CAWSKEQANERLFF.

On this clone itself: Mouse gene names apply. The read terminates 1 residue ahead of where the CDR3 ends, so the germline J gene completes it. The chain couples TRBV5 to TRBJ2-5; D not resolved. V was trimmed by 4 bases and J by 0 bases, leaving 5 bases between them. The CDR3 loop spans 13 amino acids. Germline-derived CDR1 and CDR2 are LGHNA and YNLKQL (reference sequence). The CDR3 protein is CASSRPNQDTQYF. The covered CDR3 bases are TGTGCCAGCAGCCGCCCTAACCAAGACACCCAGTAC.

Concerning this clone: Gene names follow the mouse nomenclature. The read halts 1 residue ahead of the CDR3 end, with the missing end drawn from the germline J gene. The chain has TRBV31 and TRBJ1-4; the match to TRBD1 covers 9 bases. CDR1 and CDR2 from the germline V gene are GKSSPN and SITVG. The CDR3 is 15 amino acids. J was trimmed by 3 bases and V by 1 base; bases with no gene match: 3. CDR3 in amino acids: CAWSPGTGTNERLFF. CDR3 DNA, as far as it was read: TGTGCCTGGAGTCCCGGGACAGGGACCAACGAAAGATTATTT.

As regards this clone: Gene names and germline match the mouse. With the read ending 1 residue before the CDR3 end, the germline J gene is used to fill in that end. The chain employs TRBV13-3 and TRBJ2-5; 8 bases are shared with TRBD2. In germline, CDR1 is NNHDY, CDR2 SYVADS. This CDR3 region has 14 residues. V gave up 4 bases and J gave up 2 bases; unmatched junction bases: 3. CDR3: CASSRGGLQDTQYF. The covered CDR3 bases are TGTGCCAGCAGTCGGGGGGGCCTCCAAGACACCCAGTAC.

Comments on this clone: The gene names here belong to mouse. The CDR3 end lies 1 residue beyond the end of the read and is filled in from the germline J gene. The rearrangement joins TRBV4 to TRBJ2-7; D remains unclear. V shed 4 bases and J shed 3 bases, with 4 bases lying between them. This CDR3 contains 11 residues. The germline V gene encodes CDR1 LGHDT and CDR2 YNNKQL (reference sequence). The CDR3 bases that were read are TGTGCCAGCAGCTTATACTATGAACAGTAC. This sequence encodes CASSLYYEQY. The full CDR3 sequence reads CASSLYYEQYF.

The sample holds a few counts of this clone. These gene names are mouse names. The observed sequence ends 1 residue before the CDR3 terminus, with the missing tail filled in from the germline J gene. The V call is TRBV12-2, the J call TRBJ2-7, with 7 bases that match TRBD2. Germline-derived CDR1 and CDR2 are SGHLS and HYDKME. This CDR3 is 14 amino acids long. V shed 0 bases, J shed 0 bases, and the junction held 1 base outside the gene matches. Incomplete CDR3 DNA: TGTGCCAGCTCTCTCGGGGGGGACTCCTATGAACAGTAC. As protein: CASSLGGDSYEQY. The entire CDR3 is CASSLGGDSYEQYF.

Comments on this clone: Germline and genes here are mouse. The read is 1 residue too short to cover the CDR3 end, so that end is filled in from the germline J gene. The chain employs TRBV5 and TRBJ1-3; D gene uncertain. The V gene's germline CDR1 is LGHNA and CDR2 YNLKQL (reference sequence). V shed 2 bases and J shed 2 bases, with 10 bases lying between them. This CDR3 comprises 15 residues. Partial CDR3 DNA: TGTGCCAGCAGCCAAAGAGAAGGGACTGGAAATACGCTCTAT. It translates to CASSQREGTGNTLY. The entire CDR3 protein is CASSQREGTGNTLYF.

Remarks on this clone: Germline and genes: mouse. Read sequence stops 1 residue before the CDR3 end, and the germline J gene provides the missing end. This rearrangement joins TRBV4 to TRBJ1-1, with 9 bases that match TRBD1. CDR1 is LGHDT and CDR2 is YNNKQL in the germline V gene (reference sequence). CDR3 length equals 16 residues. V trimming: 4 bases; J trimming: 0 bases; junction bases outside the gene matches: 6. CDR3 DNA (partial): TGTGCCAGCAGCTCCCGGGACAGGGATGCAAACACAGAAGTCTTC. It encodes CASSSRDRDANTEVF. The full CDR3 reads CASSSRDRDANTEVFF.

With respect to this clone: Mouse names are used for the genes. The CDR3 end lies 1 residue beyond the end of the read and is filled in from the germline J gene. The genes are TRBV13-1 and TRBJ2-3; 12 positions agree with TRBD2. J was trimmed by 0 bases and V by 2 bases; bases with no gene match: 4. This CDR3 comprises 17 residues. The germline V gene has CDR1 NSHNY and CDR2 SYGAGN. CDR3 sequence: CASSETGTGGSAETLYF. The sequenced CDR3 bases are TGTGCCAGCAGTGAGACCGGGACTGGGGGGAGTGCAGAAACGCTGTAT.

On this clone itself: Mouse gene names apply. Read coverage stops 1 residue before the CDR3 terminus; the germline J gene supplies the remainder. V gene TRBV13-1 combines with J gene TRBJ1-1; 7 nucleotides match TRBD1. V shed 5 bases, J shed 4 bases, and the junction held 5 bases outside the gene matches. This CDR3 comprises 13 residues. CDR1 and CDR2 (germline): NSHNY, SYGAGN. The CDR3 region is CASRLRDSTEVFF. Incomplete CDR3 DNA: TGTGCCAGCAGACTCCGGGACAGCACAGAAGTCTTC.

Note on this clone: The gene symbols are mouse symbols. Sequencing ends 1 residue short of the CDR3 end; the germline J gene provides the rest. This chain links TRBV31 with TRBJ1-1, with 7 bases aligning to TRBD1. Trimming took 0 bases from V and 5 from J; bases not matched to a gene: 3. CDR3 length: 13 residues. Germline loops: CDR1 GKSSPN, CDR2 SITVG. The CDR3 loop is CAWSLKGATEVFF. CDR3 bases read: TGTGCCTGGAGTCTAAAGGGGGCAACAGAAGTCTTC.

This clone came up a few times. Each gene name is a mouse one. Read data end 1 residue before the CDR3 end; the end is taken from the germline J gene. J is TRBJ1-3 and V is TRBV13-1; D gene uncertain. Trimming took off 0 bases at V and 0 bases at J, with 7 bases between the two ends. This CDR3 comprises 15 residues. Germline V gene lookup returns CDR1 NSHNY and CDR2 SYGAGN. CDR3 bases read: TGTGCCAGCAGTGATGCACACTTTTCTGGAAATACGCTCTAT. Translating gives CASSDAHFSGNTLY. The entire CDR3 protein reads CASSDAHFSGNTLYF.

As regards this clone: Gene names refer to mouse genes. The read stops 1 residue short of the end of the CDR3; the missing end is completed from the germline J gene. V gene TRBV29 combines with J gene TRBJ1-6; 9 bases fit TRBD1. TRBJ1-6 is reported as an ORF; its role is uncertain. Losses at the gene ends were 4 bases for V and 4 bases for J; bases not matched to a gene: 5. The germline gives CDR1 MSHET, CDR2 SYDVDS. The CDR3 loop spans 16 amino acids. This CDR3 is CASSSRQGGYNSPLYF. CDR3 DNA, as far as it was read: TGTGCTAGCAGTTCCCGACAGGGGGGGTATAATTCGCCCCTCTAC.

Of note for this clone: The gene names given are mouse names. The CDR3 sequence is CGARDLYTEVFF. CDR3 DNA, as far as it was read: TGTGGTGCTAGGGATCTGTACACAGAAGTCTTC. The rearrangement links TRBV20 to TRBJ1-1; D gene unclear. Read sequence stops 1 residue before the CDR3 end, and the germline J gene provides the missing end. V was clipped by 0 bases and J by 3 bases, with 5 bases between them. The germline V gene has CDR1 GFQATS and CDR2 STVNSAI. The CDR3 loop spans 12 amino acids.